The 9 T cell receptor beta chains given below trace back to one sample, sequenced in a study of T cell changes during pregnancy in multiple sclerosis (dated by TCRdb to about 2019). Preparation of the library involved the immunoSEQ multiplex PCR assay. What TCRdb holds here is the immuneACCESS table cut down to in-frame rearrangements. Part of the clones is not present; checked against another copy, under half of the missing clones reflect an unresolved V gene, and the others are unexplained. The sample table holds more than 50,000 clones, of which 90% were seen once. Clones ranked in the top ten supply roughly 3.3% of the sample. Specimen: peripheral blood, collected in the first trimester of pregnancy. The receptor source for this set is a female donor in good health, enrolled as a control in a pregnancy study.

In its sample, this clone was seen once. The chain couples TRBV7-2 to TRBJ2-1; D ambiguous. The CDR3 is made up of 13 amino acids. Germline V lookup: CDR1 SGHTA, CDR2 FQGNSA. V lost 5 bases, J lost 2 bases, and 7 bases lay in between. This chain's CDR3 is CASSPSTYNEQFF. The CDR3, as DNA: TGTGCCAGCAGCCCAAGCACCTACAATGAGCAGTTCTTC.

The rearrangement joins TRBV18 to TRBJ1-2, with D maybe TRBD1 (5 bases). Trimming took 6 bases from V and 3 from J, leaving 17 bases between them. The germline V gene has CDR1 KGHSH and CDR2 LQKENI. The length of the CDR3 is 15 residues. For the CDR3, the DNA is TGTGCCAGCTCCCGGGCAACCGCGGGGGACTATGGCTACACCTTC. It codes for CASSRATAGDYGYTF.

V usage is TRBV12-2 and J usage is TRBJ2-3; no check of the table's D call, TRBD2, against the DNA was made. TRBV12-2 is a known pseudogene. This CDR3 has 18 residues. The CDR3 coding sequence is TGTGCAAGTCGCTTAAGGGAGACTAGGATTAGAGGCACAGATACGCAGTATTTT. This codes for CASRLRETRIRGTDTQYF.

The V call is TRBV19, the J call TRBJ2-1, with 7 bases identical to TRBD2. V lost 7 bases and J lost 3; bases outside the gene matches: 12. This CDR3 contains 16 residues. CDR1 is LNHDA and CDR2 is SQIVND in the germline V gene (reference sequence). This CDR3 reads CASTSTREGNYNEQFF. DNA of the CDR3: TGTGCCAGTACTTCGACTAGGGAGGGTAACTACAATGAGCAGTTCTTC.

The chain is built from TRBV4-3 and TRBJ2-5; 8 bases agree with TRBD1. V lost 0 bases to trimming and J lost 5 bases; unmatched junction nucleotides: 8. Germline V gene sequence: CDR1 LGHNA, CDR2 YSLEER. The CDR3 totals 16 residues. The CDR3 DNA follows: TGCGCCAGCAGCCAAGACTTGGGGACAGGAGGGGAGACCCAGTACTTC. The encoded protein is CASSQDLGTGGETQYF.

J is TRBJ1-2 and V is TRBV7-2; D perhaps matches TRBD1 (6 bases). CDR1 is SGHTA, CDR2 FQGNSA, per germline. This CDR3 spans 14 amino acids. The V and J ends lost 2 bases and 8 bases respectively, with 15 bases between them. The CDR3 spells CASSLNSAGEGYTF. CDR3 bases: TGTGCCAGCAGCTTAAACTCTGCAGGGGAGGGCTACACCTTC.

The chain uses TRBV10-3 and TRBJ2-6; D may be TRBD2 (5 bases). There are 14 residues in the CDR3. V dropped 7 bases and J dropped 2 bases, with 9 bases sitting between them. From germline, CDR1 is ENHRY and CDR2 SYGVKD. CDR3 DNA sequence: TGTGCCATCACGAGGGAAACTGGGGCCAACGTCCTGACTTTC. Its translation is CAITRETGANVLTF.

The rearrangement links TRBV5-6 to TRBJ2-1; 11 nucleotides line up with TRBD1. V gave up 3 bases and J gave up 8 bases; unmatched junction bases: 10. CDR1 is SGHDT, CDR2 YYEEEE, per germline. The CDR3 covers 16 residues. The CDR3 here is CASSSIRTGGSDEQFF. As DNA, the CDR3 is TGTGCCAGCAGCTCGATCCGGACAGGGGGCTCAGATGAGCAGTTCTTC.

The chain is built from TRBV6-4 and TRBJ2-3; the D is unclear. V lost 0 bases and J 2 bases, leaving 6 bases between the germline ends. The CDR3 contains 14 residues. Germline V gene data show CDR1 as MRHNA and CDR2 as SNTAGT. CDR3 in amino acids: CASSDSLDTDTQYF. The CDR3 nucleotides read TGTGCCAGCAGTGACTCTTTAGACACAGATACGCAGTATTTT.